The source of this T cell receptor beta chain is a study of identical twins. Comments on this clonotype: Its specificity is not known.

Germline V gives CDR1 SGHTA, CDR2 FQGNSA. The CDR3 is made up of 14 amino acids. V shed 1 base, J shed 5 bases, and the junction held 4 bases outside the gene matches. Carrying unique molecular identifiers, the cDNA also gained a universal primer site through template switching. One entry per CDR3 protein results from TCRdb running MiXCR on the 5' RACE reads. The sample consists of 500,000 to 550,000 distinct CDR3 sequences, approximately 20% of them appearing once. Study observations and caveats: Fewer insertions characterized abundant cord blood beta clonotypes, whereas memory repertoires showed none. Invariant MAIT and iNKT cells are populations that could partly confound zero-insertion analyses. The same donors were not followed; conclusions instead depended on cross-sectional statistical analysis.

This same sample was also part of a study on yellow fever vaccine responses in identical twins.

The genes are TRBV7-2 and TRBJ2-5, with 7 bases aligning to TRBD1. The sample comprised CD4+ T cells sorted from blood. This receptor was obtained from a woman between 18 and 30 years old in good health. This CDR3 is CASSLVRGYETQYF. The CDR3 DNA reads as TGTGCCAGCAGCTTAGTCAGGGGGTATGAGACCCAGTACTTC.